Below are 32 T cell receptor beta chains sequenced from a single sample in a study of T cell responses to AZD1222 COVID-19 vaccine. Data came from immunoSEQ multiplex PCR; TCRdb stores just in-frame clones and leaves some out. The data show about 56,000 clones, roughly 88% seen once. Sequencing was performed on peripheral blood, taken on day 0 of AZD1222 vaccination. Source of these receptors: an adult in good health.

V gene TRBV5-8 combines with J gene TRBJ2-5; 8 bases are a match to TRBD2. This CDR3 region has 17 residues. Germline trimming cut 2 bases from V and 2 bases from J; bases unmatched to any gene: 11. CDR1 and CDR2 from the germline V gene are SGHTS and YDEGEE. CDR3 loop: CASSLPREGPEQETQYF. CDR3 nucleotide sequence: TGTGCCAGCAGCTTACCCCGGGAGGGCCCCGAGCAAGAGACCCAGTACTTC. The full variable domain, rest sourced from reference TRBV5-8 and TRBJ2-5, is EAGVTQSPTHLIKTRGQQATLRCSPISGHTSVYWYQQALGLGLQFLLWYDEGEERNRGNFPPRFSGRQFPNYSSELNVNALELEDSALYLCASSLPREGPEQETQYFGPGTRLLVL.

This rearrangement joins TRBV7-2 to TRBJ2-7; 9 bases match TRBD2. The CDR3 has 14 amino acids. V gave up 8 bases and J gave up 0 bases; unmatched junction bases: 5. Germline CDR1 reads SGHTA; CDR2 reads FQGNSA. CDR3 bases: TGTGCCAGCGTGACTAGCGGCATCTCCTACGAGCAGTACTTC. It is translated as CASVTSGISYEQYF.

The gene calls are TRBV9 and TRBJ2-1; D remains ambiguous. The CDR3 runs to 13 residues. Germline assignment: CDR1 SGDLS and CDR2 YYNGEE. The V end was cut by 0 bases, the J end by 7 bases, with 8 bases between. CDR3 sequence: CASSVGSRNEQFF. DNA for the CDR3: TGTGCCAGCAGCGTAGGAAGCAGAAATGAGCAGTTCTTC.

This chain connects TRBV7-2 to TRBJ2-5; D gene ambiguous. V lost 0 bases and J lost 2, with 7 bases in between. In germline, CDR1 is SGHTA, CDR2 FQGNSA. CDR3 length equals 14 residues. CDR3 sequence (DNA): TGTGCCAGCAGCTTAGCTGGAGCGCAAGAGACCCAGTACTTC. It is translated as CASSLAGAQETQYF.

The rearrangement links TRBV6-6 to TRBJ1-1, with TRBD1 as a possible D gene (6 bases). In germline, CDR1 is MNHNY, CDR2 SVGAGI (reference sequence). Deletions cut 7 bases from V and 9 bases from J, with 21 bases between. This CDR3 comprises 14 residues. Here the CDR3 DNA reads TGTGCCAGCATTCCCGGGGGCGCGGCCGTGAAAGCTTTCTTT. Protein product: CASIPGGAAVKAFF.

The rearrangement uses TRBV2 and TRBJ1-2; 7 nucleotides align to TRBD1. CDR3 length: 14 amino acids. Germline loops: CDR1 SNHLY, CDR2 FYNNEI. Unmatched junction bases numbered 3, after V lost 2 bases and J lost 3 bases. In DNA, the CDR3 is TGTGCCAGCAGTGAAATCAGGGGGGACTATGGCTACACCTTC. Protein sequence: CASSEIRGDYGYTF.

As concerns this clone: One end of the junction varies from germline; a read error may be responsible. The chain combines TRBV6-2 or TRBV6-3 with TRBJ2-3, with D perhaps matching TRBD1 or TRBD2 (7 bases each). Germline CDR1 is MNHEY and CDR2 is SVGEGT. The CDR3 extends over 14 amino acids. CDR3 nucleotides: TGTGCCGGCAGCAGCTCAGGGGGGGCAGATACGCAGTATTTT. Amino acids: CAGSSSGGADTQYF.

This chain uses TRBV2 with TRBJ1-1; D unresolved. The CDR3 spans 12 residues. CDR1 is SNHLY, CDR2 FYNNEI, per germline. The V and J ends lost 3 bases and 5 bases respectively, with 7 bases between them. Here the CDR3 DNA reads TGTGCCAGCAGTGATGGGTGGACTGAAGCTTTCTTT. Translation: CASSDGWTEAFF.

The J gene is TRBJ1-4, the V gene TRBV7-9; D call uncertain. Germline values: CDR1 SEHNR, CDR2 FQNEAQ (reference sequence). Between the trimmed V and J ends, which lost 3 bases and 8 bases, there was a span of 4 bases. The CDR3 is 11 amino acids. The DNA of the CDR3 is TGTGCCAGCAGCTTTCAGGAAAAACTGTTTTTT. This translates into CASSFQEKLFF.

CDR3 region: CASSYGAGASYEQYF. The CDR3 DNA reads TGTGCCAGCAGTTACGGGGCAGGGGCTTCCTACGAGCAGTACTTC. The V and J genes are TRBV6-6 and TRBJ2-7, with D perhaps matching TRBD1 (6 bases). This CDR3 is built from 15 residues. V was shortened by 2 bases and J by 1 base, with 12 bases between the two germline ends. Germline CDR1 and CDR2: MNHNY and SVGAGI (reference sequence).

The genes are TRBV5-5 and TRBJ2-7; D call uncertain. The CDR3 runs 13 residues. Germline loops: CDR1 SGHKS, CDR2 YYEKEE (reference sequence). V was pared by 1 base and J by 3 bases, with 8 bases between. Here the CDR3 reads CASSLNRNYEQYF. CDR3 sequence (DNA): TGTGCCAGCAGCTTGAACCGTAACTACGAGCAGTACTTC.

The chain carries TRBV7-2 and TRBJ1-2; 8 bases align to TRBD1. The CDR3 has 13 residues. Germline V gene lookup returns CDR1 SGHTA and CDR2 FQGNSA. J was trimmed by 6 bases and V by 5 bases; bases with no gene match: 5. The CDR3 loop is CASSPNRGNGYTF. CDR3 coding DNA: TGTGCCAGCAGCCCCAACAGGGGGAATGGCTACACCTTC.

The V and J genes are TRBV29-1 and TRBJ2-5; 8 nucleotides align to TRBD1. The CDR3 is made up of 13 amino acids. Germline loops: CDR1 SQVTM, CDR2 ANQGSEA. J lost 4 bases, V lost 6 bases, and 7 bases had no gene match. DNA of the CDR3: TGCAGCGTCTCCTTGACAGGGGCAGAGACCCAGTACTTC. It specifies CSVSLTGAETQYF.

The rearrangement links TRBV12-5 to TRBJ2-1, with D tentatively TRBD2 (6 bases). CDR3 size: 17 residues. V lost 0 bases and J lost 2, with 14 bases in between. Germline V lookup: CDR1 LGHNT, CDR2 FRNRAP. CDR3 nucleotides: TGTGCTAGTGGTTTGGTTTTGGGGGGATCCGCCTACAATGAGCAGTTCTTC. This encodes CASGLVLGGSAYNEQFF.

V gene TRBV7-9 combines with J gene TRBJ2-7; 9 bases align to TRBD2. Germline V CDR1 and CDR2: SEHNR, FQNEAQ (reference sequence). V was clipped by 1 base and J by 1 base; unmatched bases: 2. This CDR3 comprises 15 residues. CDR3 DNA: TGTGCCAGCAGCTTAGGTAGCGGGAGATCCTACGAGCAGTACTTC. Translated: CASSLGSGRSYEQYF.

V is TRBV2 and J is TRBJ1-4; D gene uncertain. V shed 6 bases and J shed 3 bases, with 5 bases lying between them. Germline V lookup: CDR1 SNHLY, CDR2 FYNNEI. The CDR3 contains 12 residues. The CDR3 DNA reads TGTGCCAGCAGCCCTTCTAATGAAAAACTGTTTTTT. Its translation is CASSPSNEKLFF.

This clone was counted between two and nine times. CDR3 sequence: CASSLSGRRNEQFF. DNA of the CDR3: TGTGCCAGCAGCTTGAGCGGGAGGAGGAATGAGCAGTTCTTC. This chain joins TRBV7-2 and TRBJ2-1; 9 bases fit TRBD2. After removal of 3 bases from V and 7 bases from J, the junction contained 4 bases not matched to a gene. This CDR3 is built from 14 residues. Germline CDR1 reads SGHTA; CDR2 reads FQGNSA. The variable domain in full, completed from reference TRBV7-2 and TRBJ2-1, reads GAGVSQSPSNKVTEKGKDVELRCDPISGHTALYWYRQSLGQGLEFLIYFQGNSAPDKSGLPSDRFSAERTGGSVSTLTIQRTQQEDSAVYLCASSLSGRRNEQFFGPGTRLTVL.

The V gene is TRBV11-3, the J gene TRBJ2-1, with TRBD2 matching over 11 bases. Germline values: CDR1 SGHNT, CDR2 YENEEA. The junction had 7 bases not matched to a gene; V was cut back by 1 base and J by 5 bases. There are 17 residues in the CDR3. CDR3 residues: CASSLGHSGRAHNEQFF. CDR3 DNA sequence: TGTGCCAGCAGCTTAGGCCATAGCGGGAGGGCCCACAATGAGCAGTTCTTC.

The rearrangement uses TRBV19 and TRBJ1-2; D might be TRBD1 (5 bases). There are 15 residues in the CDR3. Trimming cost V 3 bases and J 2 bases, with 13 bases left between them. The germline CDR1 and CDR2 sequences are LNHDA and SQIVND (reference sequence). CDR3 nucleotides: TGTGCCAGTAGTATTGAGGGGACGGGGAACTATGGCTACACCTTC. Its protein is CASSIEGTGNYGYTF.

This clone showed up just once. This chain joins TRBV3-1 (or the pseudogene TRBV3-2) and TRBJ1-2, with 7 bases matching TRBD1. The CDR3 loop spans 14 amino acids. Germline V gene sequence: CDR1 LGHDT, CDR2 YNNKEL (reference sequence). V lost 3 bases, J lost 7 bases, and 8 bases stayed unmatched. The CDR3 bases are TGTGCCAGCAGCCACTCTGACAGGGCCAGTGGCTACACCTTC. This gives the protein CASSHSDRASGYTF.

The rearrangement uses TRBV11-3 and TRBJ1-3; D call uncertain. Looked up from germline, CDR1 is SGHNT and CDR2 is YENEEA. V lost 4 bases to trimming and J lost 0 bases, with 10 bases between them. CDR3 size: 15 residues. This CDR3 reads CASSSGPDSGNTIYF. CDR3 in DNA: TGTGCCAGCAGCTCCGGGCCCGACTCTGGAAACACCATATATTTT.

This clone came up once. CDR3 sequence reads: CASSYSPSYEQYF. CDR3 DNA: TGTGCCAGCAGTTACTCGCCTAGCTACGAGCAGTACTTC. The gene calls are TRBV6-2 or TRBV6-3 and TRBJ2-7; no firm D call. Trimming stripped 0 bases from V and 3 bases from J, with 6 bases between. The germline gives CDR1 MNHEY, CDR2 SVGEGT. The CDR3 covers 13 residues.

J is TRBJ2-2 and V is TRBV7-9, with D hard to call. CDR1 is SEHNR, CDR2 FQNEAQ, per germline (reference sequence). V gave up 1 base and J gave up 4 bases, with 7 bases separating them. The CDR3 sequence is 14 residues long. This CDR3 is CASSLGRFTGELFF. The DNA of the CDR3 is TGTGCCAGCAGCTTAGGACGATTCACCGGGGAGCTGTTTTTT.

The rearrangement links TRBV24-1 to TRBJ1-1; D call uncertain. The CDR3 extends over 14 amino acids. Trimming cost V 7 bases and J 4 bases, with 15 bases left between them. Germline CDR1 reads KGHDR; CDR2 reads SFDVKD. The CDR3 loop reads CATRGNSEGTEAFF. CDR3 nucleotides: TGTGCCACCAGGGGGAATTCGGAGGGCACTGAAGCTTTCTTT.

The rearrangement joins TRBV24-1 to TRBJ2-1, with TRBD2 matching over 13 bases. The CDR3 runs to 16 residues. Germline-derived CDR1 and CDR2 are KGHDR and SFDVKD. J gave up 8 bases and V 3 bases, and 6 bases lay outside the gene matches. CDR3 amino acids: CATSDPGTSGVYEQFF. CDR3 DNA: TGTGCCACCAGTGATCCCGGGACTAGCGGGGTTTATGAGCAGTTCTTC.

This chain joins TRBV11-3 and TRBJ1-1; 7 bases agree with TRBD1. The CDR3 is 12 amino acids. From germline, CDR1 is SGHNT and CDR2 YENEEA. V gave up 5 bases and J gave up 11 bases; unmatched junction bases: 8. The CDR3 loop is CASSDRQGKAFF. The CDR3 coding sequence is TGTGCCAGCAGCGACCGACAGGGCAAGGCTTTCTTT.

This clone was seen a single time. The chain has TRBV6-2 or TRBV6-3 and TRBJ2-7; the D is unclear. This CDR3 is 11 amino acids long. Germline V gene data show CDR1 as MNHEY and CDR2 as SVGEGT. V gave up 6 bases and J gave up 6 bases, with 9 bases separating them. The CDR3 nucleotides read TGTGCCAGCAGCTTGCCTCCCGAGCAGTACTTC. Translation: CASSLPPEQYF.

This clone was counted between two and nine times. The rearrangement uses TRBV6-5 and TRBJ1-2, with D possibly being TRBD1 (6 bases). The length of the CDR3 is 14 residues. The V gene's germline CDR1 is MNHEY and CDR2 SVGAGI. V lost 0 bases, J lost 8 bases, and 13 bases lay in between. The CDR3 DNA reads TGTGCCAGCAGTTACTCGCCCCAGGGGTACGGCTACACCTTC. This translates into CASSYSPQGYGYTF.

V and J are TRBV9 and TRBJ2-1; D uncertain. This CDR3 has 13 amino acids. V dropped 0 bases and J dropped 5 bases, with 6 bases sitting between them. Germline lookup yields CDR1 SGDLS and CDR2 YYNGEE. The CDR3 region has the DNA TGTGCCAGCAGCGTAGCCCCCGACAATGAGCAGTTCTTC. Its translation: CASSVAPDNEQFF.

The V and J genes are TRBV5-1 and TRBJ1-1; 7 positions match TRBD1. CDR3 size: 13 residues. The V and J ends lost 5 bases and 5 bases, in that order; junction bases with no gene match: 6. Looked up from germline, CDR1 is SGHRS and CDR2 is YFSETQ. The chain's CDR3 is CASSQGEKTEAFF. CDR3 nucleotides: TGCGCCAGCAGTCAGGGGGAGAAAACTGAAGCTTTCTTT. Full variable domain (remainder filled in from reference TRBV5-1 and TRBJ1-1): KAGVTQTPRYLIKTRGQQVTLSCSPISGHRSVSWYQQTPGQGLQFLFEYFSETQRNKGNFPGRFSGRQFSNSRSEMNVSTLELGDSALYLCASSQGEKTEAFFGQGTRLTVV.

The chain links TRBV19 to TRBJ2-7; no definite D call. Germline lookup yields CDR1 LNHDA and CDR2 SQIVND (reference sequence). This CDR3 region has 11 residues. The V end was cut by 5 bases, the J end by 5 bases, with 7 bases between. CDR3 region: CASSEFDEQYF. Written as DNA, the CDR3 is TGTGCCAGTAGTGAGTTCGACGAGCAGTACTTC.

V usage is TRBV7-9 and J usage is TRBJ2-1, with D unclear. The germline V gene has CDR1 SEHNR and CDR2 FQNEAQ (reference sequence). This CDR3 is built from 11 residues. Trimming stripped 0 bases from V and 9 bases from J, with 3 bases between. In DNA, the CDR3 is TGTGCCAGCAGCTTAGCTGTTGAGCAGTTCTTC. It is translated as CASSLAVEQFF.